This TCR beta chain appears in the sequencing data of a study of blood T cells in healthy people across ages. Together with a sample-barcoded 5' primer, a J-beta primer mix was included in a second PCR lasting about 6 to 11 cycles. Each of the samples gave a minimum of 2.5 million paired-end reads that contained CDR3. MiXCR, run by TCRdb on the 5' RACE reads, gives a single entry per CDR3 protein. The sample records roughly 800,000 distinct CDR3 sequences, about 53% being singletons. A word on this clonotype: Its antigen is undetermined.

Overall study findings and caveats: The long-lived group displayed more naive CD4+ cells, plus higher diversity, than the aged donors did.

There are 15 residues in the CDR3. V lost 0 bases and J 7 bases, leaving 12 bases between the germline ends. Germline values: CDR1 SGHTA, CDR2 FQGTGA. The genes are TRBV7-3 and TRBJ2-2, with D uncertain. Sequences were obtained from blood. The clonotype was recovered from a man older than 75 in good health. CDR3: CASSLTTGVNGELFF. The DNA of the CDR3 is TGTGCCAGCAGCTTAACGACTGGGGTGAACGGGGAGCTGTTTTTT.